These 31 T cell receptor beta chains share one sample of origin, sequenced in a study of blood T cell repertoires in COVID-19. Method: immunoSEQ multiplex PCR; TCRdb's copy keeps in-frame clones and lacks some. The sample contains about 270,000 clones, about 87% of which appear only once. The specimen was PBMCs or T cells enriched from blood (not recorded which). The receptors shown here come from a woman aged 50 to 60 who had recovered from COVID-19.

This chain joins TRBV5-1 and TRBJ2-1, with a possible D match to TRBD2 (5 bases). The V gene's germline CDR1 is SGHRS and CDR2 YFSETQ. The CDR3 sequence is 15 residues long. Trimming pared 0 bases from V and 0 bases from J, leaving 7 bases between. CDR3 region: CASSLEGSSYNEQFF. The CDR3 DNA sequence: TGCGCCAGCAGCTTGGAAGGGAGCTCCTACAATGAGCAGTTCTTC.

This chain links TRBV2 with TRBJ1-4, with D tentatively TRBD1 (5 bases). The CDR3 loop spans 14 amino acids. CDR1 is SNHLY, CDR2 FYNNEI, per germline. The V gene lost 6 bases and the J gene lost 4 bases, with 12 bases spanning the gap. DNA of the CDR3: TGTGCCAGCAGGAGGGGAGGAGTTAATGAAAAACTGTTTTTT. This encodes CASRRGGVNEKLFF.

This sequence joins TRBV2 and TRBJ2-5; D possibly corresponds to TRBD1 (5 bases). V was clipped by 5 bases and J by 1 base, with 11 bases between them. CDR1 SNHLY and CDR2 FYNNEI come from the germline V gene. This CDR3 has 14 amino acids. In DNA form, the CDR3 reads TGTGCCAGCAGTCAGCAGGGTATCCAAGAGACCCAGTACTTC. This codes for CASSQQGIQETQYF.

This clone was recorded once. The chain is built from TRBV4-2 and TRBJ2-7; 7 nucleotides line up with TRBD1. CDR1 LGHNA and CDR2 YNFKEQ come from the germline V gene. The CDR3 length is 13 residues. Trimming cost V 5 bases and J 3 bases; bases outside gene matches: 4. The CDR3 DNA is TGTGCCAGCAGCAACCGGGACAGCTACGAGCAGTACTTC. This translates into CASSNRDSYEQYF.

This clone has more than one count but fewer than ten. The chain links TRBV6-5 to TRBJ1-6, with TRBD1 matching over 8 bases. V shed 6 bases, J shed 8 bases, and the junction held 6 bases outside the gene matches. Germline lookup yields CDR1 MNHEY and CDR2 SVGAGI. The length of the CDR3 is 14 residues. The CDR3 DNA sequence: TGTGCCAGCAGGGGGAGGACAGGGCATTCACCCCTCCACTTT. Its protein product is CASRGRTGHSPLHF.

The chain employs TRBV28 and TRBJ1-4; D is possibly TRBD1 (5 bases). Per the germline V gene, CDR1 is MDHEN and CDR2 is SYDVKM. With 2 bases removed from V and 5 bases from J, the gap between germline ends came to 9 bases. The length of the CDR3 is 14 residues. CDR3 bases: TGTGCCAGCAGTTTACCGCAGGGAAATGAAAAACTGTTTTTT. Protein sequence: CASSLPQGNEKLFF. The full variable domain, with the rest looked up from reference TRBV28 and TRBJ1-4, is DVKVTQSSRYLVKRTGEKVFLECVQDMDHENMFWYRQDPGLGLRLIYFSYDVKMKEKGDIPEGYSVSREKKERFSLILESASTNQTSMYLCASSLPQGNEKLFFGSGTQLSVL.

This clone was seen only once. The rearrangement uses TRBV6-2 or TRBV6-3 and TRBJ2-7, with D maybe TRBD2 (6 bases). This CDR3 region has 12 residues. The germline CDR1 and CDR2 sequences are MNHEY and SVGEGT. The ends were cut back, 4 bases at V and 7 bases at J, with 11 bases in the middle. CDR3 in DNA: TGTGCCAGCAGTTTTTCCGGGGGTGAGCAGTACTTC. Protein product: CASSFSGGEQYF.

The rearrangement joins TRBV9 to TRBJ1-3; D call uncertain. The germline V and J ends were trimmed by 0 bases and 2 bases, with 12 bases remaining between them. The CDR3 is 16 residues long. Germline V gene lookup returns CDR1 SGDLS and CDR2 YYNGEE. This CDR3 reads CASSVGETGTGNTIYF. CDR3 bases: TGTGCCAGCAGCGTAGGGGAGACGGGTACTGGAAACACCATATATTTT.

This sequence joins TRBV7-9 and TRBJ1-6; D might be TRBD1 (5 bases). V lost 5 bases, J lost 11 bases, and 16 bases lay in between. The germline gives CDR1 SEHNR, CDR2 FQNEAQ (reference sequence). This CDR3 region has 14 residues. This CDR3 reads CASSSGTALAPLHF. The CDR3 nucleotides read TGTGCCAGCAGCAGCGGGACCGCCCTAGCACCCCTCCACTTT.

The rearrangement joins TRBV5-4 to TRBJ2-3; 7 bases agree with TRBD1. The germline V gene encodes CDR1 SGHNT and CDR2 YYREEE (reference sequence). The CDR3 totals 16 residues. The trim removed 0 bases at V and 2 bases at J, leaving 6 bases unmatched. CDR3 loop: CASSLGTGSFTDTQYF. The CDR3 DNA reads TGTGCCAGCAGCTTGGGGACAGGCAGCTTCACAGATACGCAGTATTTT.

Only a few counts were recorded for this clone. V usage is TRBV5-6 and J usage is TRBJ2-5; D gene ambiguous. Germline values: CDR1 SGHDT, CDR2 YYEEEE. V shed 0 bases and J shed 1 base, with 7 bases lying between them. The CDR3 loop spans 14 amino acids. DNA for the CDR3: TGTGCCAGCAGCTTGGTGAGCGCCCAAGAGACCCAGTACTTC. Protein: CASSLVSAQETQYF. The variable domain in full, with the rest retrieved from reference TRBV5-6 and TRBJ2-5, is DAGVTQSPTHLIKTRGQQVTLRCSPKSGHDTVSWYQQALGQGPQFIFQYYEEEERQRGNFPDRFSGHQFPNYSSELNVNALLLGDSALYLCASSLVSAQETQYFGPGTRLLVL.

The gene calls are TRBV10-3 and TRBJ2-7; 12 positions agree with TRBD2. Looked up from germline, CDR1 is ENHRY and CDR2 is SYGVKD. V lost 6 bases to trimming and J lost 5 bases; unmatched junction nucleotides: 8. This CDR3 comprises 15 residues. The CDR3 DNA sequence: TGTGCCATCAGGAGACTAGCGGGAGTGTCTAACGAGCAGTACTTC. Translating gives CAIRRLAGVSNEQYF.

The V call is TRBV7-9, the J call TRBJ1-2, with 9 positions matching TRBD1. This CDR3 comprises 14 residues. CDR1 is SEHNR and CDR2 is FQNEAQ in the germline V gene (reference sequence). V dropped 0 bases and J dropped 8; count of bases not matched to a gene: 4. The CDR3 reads CASSLASQGAGYTF. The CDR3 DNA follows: TGTGCCAGCAGCTTAGCATCACAGGGGGCAGGCTACACCTTC.

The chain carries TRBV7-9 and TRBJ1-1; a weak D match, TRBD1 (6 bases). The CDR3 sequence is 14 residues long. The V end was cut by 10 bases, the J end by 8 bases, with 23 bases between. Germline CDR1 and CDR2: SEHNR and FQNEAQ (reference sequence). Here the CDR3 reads CATPSSGGSTEAFF. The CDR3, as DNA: TGTGCCACCCCCTCATCGGGGGGCAGCACCGAAGCTTTCTTT.

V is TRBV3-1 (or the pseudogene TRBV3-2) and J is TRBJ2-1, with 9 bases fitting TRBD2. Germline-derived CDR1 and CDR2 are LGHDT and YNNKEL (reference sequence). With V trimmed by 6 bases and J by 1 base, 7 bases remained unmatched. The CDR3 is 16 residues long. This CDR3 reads CASRDSGRGSYNEQFF. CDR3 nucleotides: TGTGCCAGCAGAGATAGCGGGAGAGGGTCCTACAATGAGCAGTTCTTC.

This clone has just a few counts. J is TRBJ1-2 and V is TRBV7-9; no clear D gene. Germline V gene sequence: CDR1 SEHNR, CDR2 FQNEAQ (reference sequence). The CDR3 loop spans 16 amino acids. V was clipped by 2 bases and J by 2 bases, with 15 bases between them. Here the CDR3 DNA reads TGTGCCAGCAGCTTATTAGGTACAGTCCCAAACTATGGCTACACCTTC. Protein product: CASSLLGTVPNYGYTF.

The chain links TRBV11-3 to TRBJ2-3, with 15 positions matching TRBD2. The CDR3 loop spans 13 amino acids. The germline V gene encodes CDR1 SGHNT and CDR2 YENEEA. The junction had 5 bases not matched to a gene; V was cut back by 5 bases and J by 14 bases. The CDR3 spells CASSKGLAGGMYF. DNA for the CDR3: TGTGCCAGCAGCAAGGGACTAGCGGGAGGAATGTATTTT.

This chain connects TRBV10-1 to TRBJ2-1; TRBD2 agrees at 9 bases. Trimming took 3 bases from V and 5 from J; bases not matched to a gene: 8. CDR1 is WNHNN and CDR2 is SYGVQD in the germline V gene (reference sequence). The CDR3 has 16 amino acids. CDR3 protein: CASSDRQREVHNEQFF. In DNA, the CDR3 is TGCGCCAGCAGTGATCGGCAGCGGGAGGTCCACAATGAGCAGTTCTTC.

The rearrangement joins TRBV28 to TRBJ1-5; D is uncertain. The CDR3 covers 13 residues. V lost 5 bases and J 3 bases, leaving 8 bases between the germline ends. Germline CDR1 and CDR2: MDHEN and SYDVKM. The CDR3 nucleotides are TGTGCCAGCAGTCAGGTAGACAATCAGCCCCAGCATTTT. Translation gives CASSQVDNQPQHF.

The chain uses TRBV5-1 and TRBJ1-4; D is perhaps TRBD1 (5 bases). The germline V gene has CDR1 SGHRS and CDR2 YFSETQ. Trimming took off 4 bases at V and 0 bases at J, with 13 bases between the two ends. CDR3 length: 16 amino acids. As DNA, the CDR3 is TGCGCCAGCAGCGGGGGGACGGTTGCAACTAATGAAAAACTGTTTTTT. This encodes CASSGGTVATNEKLFF.

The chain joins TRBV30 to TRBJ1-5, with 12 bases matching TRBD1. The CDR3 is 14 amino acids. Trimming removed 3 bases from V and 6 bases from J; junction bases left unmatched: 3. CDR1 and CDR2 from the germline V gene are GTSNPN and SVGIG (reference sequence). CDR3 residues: CAWRGQGAGQPQHF. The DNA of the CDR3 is TGTGCCTGGAGGGGACAGGGGGCAGGTCAGCCCCAGCATTTT.

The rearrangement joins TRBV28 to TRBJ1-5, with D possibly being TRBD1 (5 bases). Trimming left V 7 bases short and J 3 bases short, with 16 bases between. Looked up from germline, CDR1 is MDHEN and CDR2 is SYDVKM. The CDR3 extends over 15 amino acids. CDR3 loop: CASTPLGGFNQPQHF. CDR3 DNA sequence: TGTGCCAGCACTCCCCTTGGGGGGTTCAATCAGCCCCAGCATTTT.

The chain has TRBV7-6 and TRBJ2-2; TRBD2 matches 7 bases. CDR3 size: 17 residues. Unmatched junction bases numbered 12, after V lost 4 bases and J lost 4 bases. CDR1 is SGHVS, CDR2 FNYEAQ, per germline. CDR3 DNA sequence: TGTGCCAGCAGCTACCCAAAGCGGGACCCACCCACCGGGGAGCTGTTTTTT. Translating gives CASSYPKRDPPTGELFF.

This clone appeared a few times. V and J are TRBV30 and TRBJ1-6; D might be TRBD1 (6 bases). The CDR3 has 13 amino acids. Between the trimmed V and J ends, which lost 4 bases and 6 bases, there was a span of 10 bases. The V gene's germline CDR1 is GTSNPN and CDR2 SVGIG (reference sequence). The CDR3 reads CAWMDRGNSPLHF. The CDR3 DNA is TGTGCCTGGATGGACAGAGGTAATTCACCCCTCCACTTT.

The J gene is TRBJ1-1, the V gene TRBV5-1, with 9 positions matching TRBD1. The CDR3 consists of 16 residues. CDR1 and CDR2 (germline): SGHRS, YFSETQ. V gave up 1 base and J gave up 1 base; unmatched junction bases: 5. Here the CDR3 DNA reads TGCGCCAGCAGCTTGATTACGGGACAGGGGAACACTGAAGCTTTCTTT. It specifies CASSLITGQGNTEAFF.

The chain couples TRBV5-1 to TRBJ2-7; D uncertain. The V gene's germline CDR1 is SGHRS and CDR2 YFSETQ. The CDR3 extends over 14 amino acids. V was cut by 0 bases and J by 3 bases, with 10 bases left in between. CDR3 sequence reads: CASSLVSEVYEQYF. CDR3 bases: TGCGCCAGCAGCTTGGTCTCTGAGGTCTACGAGCAGTACTTC.

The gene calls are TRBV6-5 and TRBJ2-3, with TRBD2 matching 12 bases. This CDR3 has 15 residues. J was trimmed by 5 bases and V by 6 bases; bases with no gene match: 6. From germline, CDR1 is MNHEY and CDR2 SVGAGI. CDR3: CASRRLAGAGDTQYF. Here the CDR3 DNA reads TGTGCCAGCAGAAGACTAGCGGGAGCGGGAGATACGCAGTATTTT.

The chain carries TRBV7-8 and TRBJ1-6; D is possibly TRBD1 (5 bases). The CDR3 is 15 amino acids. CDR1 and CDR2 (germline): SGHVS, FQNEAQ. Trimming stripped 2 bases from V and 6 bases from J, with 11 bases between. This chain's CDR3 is CASSLRERGNSPLHF. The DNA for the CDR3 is TGTGCCAGCAGCTTAAGGGAAAGGGGTAATTCACCCCTCCACTTT.

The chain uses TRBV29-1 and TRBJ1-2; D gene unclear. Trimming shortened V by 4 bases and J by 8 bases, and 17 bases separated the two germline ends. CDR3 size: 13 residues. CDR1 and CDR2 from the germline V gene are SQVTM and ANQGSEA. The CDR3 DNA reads TGCAGCGTTGTGTCAGGCGCCAATTCAGGCTACACCTTC. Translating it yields CSVVSGANSGYTF.

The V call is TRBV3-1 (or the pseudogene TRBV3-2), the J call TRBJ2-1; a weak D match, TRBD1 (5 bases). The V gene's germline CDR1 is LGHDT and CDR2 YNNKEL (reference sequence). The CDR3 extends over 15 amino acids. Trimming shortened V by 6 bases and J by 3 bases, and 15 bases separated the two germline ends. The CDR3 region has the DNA TGTGCCAGCAGGCTCAAGACAGACATCTACAATGAGCAGTTCTTC. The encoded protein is CASRLKTDIYNEQFF.

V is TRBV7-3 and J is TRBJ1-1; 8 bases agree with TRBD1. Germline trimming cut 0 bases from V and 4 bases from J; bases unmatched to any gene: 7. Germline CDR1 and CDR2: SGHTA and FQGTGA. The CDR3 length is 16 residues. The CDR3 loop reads CASSLTGQGATTEAFF. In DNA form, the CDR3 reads TGTGCCAGCAGCTTAACGGGCCAGGGGGCGACCACTGAAGCTTTCTTT. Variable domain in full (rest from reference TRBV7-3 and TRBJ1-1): GAGVSQTPSNKVTEKGKYVELRCDPISGHTALYWYRQSLGQGPEFLIYFQGTGAADDSGLPNDRFFAVRPEGSVSTLKIQRTERGDSAVYLCASSLTGQGATTEAFFGQGTRLTVV.